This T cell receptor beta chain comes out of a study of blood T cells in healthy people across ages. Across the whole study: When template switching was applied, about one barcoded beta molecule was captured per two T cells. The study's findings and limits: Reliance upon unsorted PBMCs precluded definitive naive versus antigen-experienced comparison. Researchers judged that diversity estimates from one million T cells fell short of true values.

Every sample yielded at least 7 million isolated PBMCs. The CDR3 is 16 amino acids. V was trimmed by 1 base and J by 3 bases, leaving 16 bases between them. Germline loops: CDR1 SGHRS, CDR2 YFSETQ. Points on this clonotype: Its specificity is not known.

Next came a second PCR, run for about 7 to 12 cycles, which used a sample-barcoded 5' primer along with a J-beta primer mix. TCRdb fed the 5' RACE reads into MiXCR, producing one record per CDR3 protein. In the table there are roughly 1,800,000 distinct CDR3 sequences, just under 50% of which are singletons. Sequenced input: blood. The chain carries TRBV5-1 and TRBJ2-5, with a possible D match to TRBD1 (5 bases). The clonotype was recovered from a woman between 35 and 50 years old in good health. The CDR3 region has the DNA TGCGCCAGCAGCTTGTCACTTGCGACAGTTAAAGAGACCCAGTACTTC. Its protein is CASSLSLATVKETQYF.